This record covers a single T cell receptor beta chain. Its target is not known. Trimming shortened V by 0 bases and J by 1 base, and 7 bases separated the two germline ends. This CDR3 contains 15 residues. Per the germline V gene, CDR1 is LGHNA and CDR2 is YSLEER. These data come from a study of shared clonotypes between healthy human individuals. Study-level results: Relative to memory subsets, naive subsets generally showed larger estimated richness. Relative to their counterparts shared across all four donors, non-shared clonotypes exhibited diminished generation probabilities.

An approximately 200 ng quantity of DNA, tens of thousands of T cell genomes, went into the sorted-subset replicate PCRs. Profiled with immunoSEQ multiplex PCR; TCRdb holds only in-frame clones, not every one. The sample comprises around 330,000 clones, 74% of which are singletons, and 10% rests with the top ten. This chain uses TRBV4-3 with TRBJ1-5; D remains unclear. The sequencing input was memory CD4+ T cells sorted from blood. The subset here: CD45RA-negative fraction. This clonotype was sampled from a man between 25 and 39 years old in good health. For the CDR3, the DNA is TGCGCCAGCAGCCAAGAGCTACTAAGCAATCAGCCCCAGCATTTT. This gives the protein CASSQELLSNQPQHF.